This entry lists 8 T cell receptor beta chains sequenced from one sample in a study of blood T cells in healthy people across ages. The authors ran a second PCR of 7 to 11 cycles using a sample-barcoded 5' primer and a J-beta primer mix. TCRdb analysed the 5' RACE reads with MiXCR anew, one entry per CDR3 protein. The sample shows approximately 900,000 distinct CDR3 sequences, roughly 52% of them seen only once. Sequencing was done on a sample of blood. The origin of the receptors is a man aged 30 to 39 in good health.

V gene TRBV20-1 combines with J gene TRBJ2-7; D uncertain. Germline V CDR1 and CDR2: DFQATT, SNEGSKA (reference sequence). Trimming pared 6 bases from V and 0 bases from J, leaving 18 bases between. This CDR3 is built from 15 residues. For the CDR3, the DNA is TGCAGTGCCCCCTTCCTAGGCCGTTCCTCCTACGAGCAGTACTTC. It specifies CSAPFLGRSSYEQYF.

This clonotype was counted only a few times. This sequence joins TRBV5-1 and TRBJ2-5; TRBD1 matches 9 bases. CDR3 size: 16 residues. CDR1 SGHRS and CDR2 YFSETQ come from the germline V gene. The trim removed 4 bases at V and 4 bases at J, leaving 11 bases unmatched. In DNA, the CDR3 is TGCGCCAGCAGCATATTCGGGACAGGGATGACAGAGACCCAGTACTTC. This gives the protein CASSIFGTGMTETQYF.

This clonotype came up a few times. The J gene is TRBJ1-2, the V gene TRBV6-5; 11 nucleotides line up with TRBD1. The CDR3 length is 15 residues. Germline V gene sequence: CDR1 MNHEY, CDR2 SVGAGI. V lost 2 bases, J lost 7 bases, and 6 bases stayed unmatched. The CDR3 region is CASSYPGQGARGYTF. The CDR3, as DNA: TGTGCCAGCAGTTACCCTGGACAGGGGGCGCGTGGCTACACCTTC.

The rearrangement joins TRBV7-2 to TRBJ2-3, with 8 nucleotides matching TRBD2. The CDR3 extends over 15 amino acids. The germline gives CDR1 SGHTA, CDR2 FQGNSA. J gave up 3 bases and V 3 bases, and 5 bases lay outside the gene matches. The CDR3 is CASSLGGGFTDTQYF. The DNA for the CDR3 is TGTGCCAGCAGCTTGGGCGGGGGGTTTACAGATACGCAGTATTTT.

This clonotype showed up many times. The CDR3 sequence is CAWQGQGAHNEQFF. The CDR3 DNA is TGTGCCTGGCAGGGACAGGGGGCCCACAATGAGCAGTTCTTC. The chain joins TRBV30 to TRBJ2-1; 12 bases line up with TRBD1. The CDR3 totals 14 residues. V was clipped by 5 bases and J by 5 bases; unmatched bases: 4. CDR1 is GTSNPN and CDR2 is SVGIG in the germline V gene (reference sequence).

The chain couples TRBV29-1 to TRBJ1-2; 7 bases match TRBD1. Germline assignment: CDR1 SQVTM and CDR2 ANQGSEA. Trimming removed 7 bases from V and 4 bases from J; junction bases left unmatched: 9. CDR3 length equals 13 residues. CDR3 DNA: TGCAGCGCAGACAGGACAGGTCTCTATGGCTACACCTTC. Translating it yields CSADRTGLYGYTF.

Only one count was recorded for this clonotype. This chain connects TRBV20-1 to TRBJ2-5; D is uncertain. Trimming cost V 3 bases and J 1 base, with 18 bases left between them. This CDR3 region has 16 residues. Germline lookup yields CDR1 DFQATT and CDR2 SNEGSKA (reference sequence). The CDR3 spells CSARWQPKPFQETQYF. The CDR3 DNA follows: TGCAGTGCTAGGTGGCAGCCGAAACCCTTCCAAGAGACCCAGTACTTC.

This chain connects TRBV7-3 to TRBJ2-3; possibly TRBD1 for D (5 bases). The CDR3 is 12 residues long. With 8 bases removed from V and 4 bases from J, the gap between germline ends came to 10 bases. Germline V gene sequence: CDR1 SGHTA, CDR2 FQGTGA. The CDR3 sequence is CASGQGADTQYF. CDR3 sequence (DNA): TGTGCCAGCGGCCAGGGCGCAGATACGCAGTATTTT.